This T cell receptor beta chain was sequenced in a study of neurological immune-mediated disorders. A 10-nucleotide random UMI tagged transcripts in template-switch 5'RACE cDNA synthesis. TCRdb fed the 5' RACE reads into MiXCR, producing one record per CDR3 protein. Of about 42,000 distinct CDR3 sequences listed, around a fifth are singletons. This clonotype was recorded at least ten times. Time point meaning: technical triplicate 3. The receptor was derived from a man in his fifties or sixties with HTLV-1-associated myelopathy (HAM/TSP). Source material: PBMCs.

CDR3 bases: TGTGCCAGCAGTTGTGGACTAGCGGGAGGTAGCACAGATACGCAGTATTTT. Residues: CASSCGLAGGSTDTQYF. The V and J genes are TRBV6-5 and TRBJ2-3, with 14 bases fitting TRBD2. Germline V CDR1 and CDR2: MNHEY, SVGAGI. J lost 0 bases, V lost 4 bases, and 3 bases had no gene match. CDR3 size: 17 residues.